This T cell receptor (beta chain) derives from a study of blood T cell repertoires in COVID-19. Germline CDR1 reads SGDLS; CDR2 reads YYNGEE. Trimming removed 2 bases at V and 0 bases at J, with 7 bases between. This CDR3 has 14 amino acids. The protocol was immunoSEQ multiplex PCR, while the TCRdb copy is restricted to in-frame clones and leaves out a portion. The sample has fewer than 450,000 clones, around nine tenths seen once. Worth noting for this clone: The sample holds other DNA sequences that translate to the same CDR3.

The TCR originated in a woman between 18 and 29 years old who had recovered from COVID-19. This chain uses TRBV9 with TRBJ2-3; perhaps TRBD2 as D (5 bases). Sequencing input: peripheral blood. The CDR3, as DNA: TGTGCCAGCAGCGTTCGGACTAGCACAGATACGCAGTATTTT. Its translation is CASSVRTSTDTQYF.